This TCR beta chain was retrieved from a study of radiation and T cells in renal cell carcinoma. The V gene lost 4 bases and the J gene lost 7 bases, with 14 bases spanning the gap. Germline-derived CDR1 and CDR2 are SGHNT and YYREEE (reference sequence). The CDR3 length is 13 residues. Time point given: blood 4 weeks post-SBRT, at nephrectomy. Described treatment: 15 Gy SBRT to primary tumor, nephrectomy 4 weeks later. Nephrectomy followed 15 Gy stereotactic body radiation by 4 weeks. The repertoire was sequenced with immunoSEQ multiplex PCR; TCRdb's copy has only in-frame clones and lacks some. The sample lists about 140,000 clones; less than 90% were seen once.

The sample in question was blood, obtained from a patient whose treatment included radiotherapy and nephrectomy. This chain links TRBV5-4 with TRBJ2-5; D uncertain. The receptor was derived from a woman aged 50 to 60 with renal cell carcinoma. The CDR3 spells CASSKVGPGTQYF. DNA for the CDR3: TGTGCCAGCAGCAAAGTCGGGCCAGGGACCCAGTACTTC.